Listed below are T cell receptor beta chains from one sample, sequenced in a study of shared clonotypes between healthy human individuals. Only in-frame clones appear in the TCRdb table, and some are missing; sequencing was by immunoSEQ multiplex PCR. Of nearly 2 million clones listed, approximately 94% were seen once; the top ten hold around 1%. Sequenced input: naive CD8+ T cells sorted from blood. Receptors originate from a man aged 18-30 years in good health. The CDR3 runs from the conserved cysteine through the conserved F or W. The D gene is left open where the match is weak. The size entry is marked missing in some rows and otherwise reads once, few, many or a size class.

D: TRBD1; size: -; V: TRBV7-6; J: TRBJ2-7; DNA: TGTGCCAGCAGCGGTGACAGGGGCTACGAGCAGTACTTC; CDR3: CASSGDRGYEQYF
D: TRBD2; size: -; V: TRBV25-1; J: TRBJ2-1; DNA: TGTGCCAGCAGTGAATTCAGTATAGCGGGAGGAGGAAATGAGCAGTTCTTC; CDR3: CASSEFSIAGGGNEQFF
D: -; size: -; V: TRBV27; J: TRBJ2-2; DNA: TGTGCCAGCAGTTTAGGCCCAGGGGCGCAAACCGGGGAGCTGTTTTTT; CDR3: CASSLGPGAQTGELFF
D: -; size: -; V: TRBV11-2; J: TRBJ2-7; DNA: TGTGCCAGCAGCTTAGGGTCCTCCTACGAGCAGTACTTC; CDR3: CASSLGSSYEQYF
D: -; size: -; V: TRBV7-3; J: TRBJ2-3; DNA: TGTGCCAGCAGCCGAGGGGGGGTAGTCGCCGATACGCAGTATTTT; CDR3: CASSRGGVVADTQYF
D: -; size: -; V: TRBV6-5; J: TRBJ2-7; DNA: TGTGCCAGCAGTTACTCGAGCCGCTACGAGCAGTACTTC; CDR3: CASSYSSRYEQYF
D: TRBD1; size: -; V: TRBV19; J: TRBJ1-2; DNA: TGTGCCAGTAGGAAAAGGGCGGGACAGGTTCGCGGCTACACCTTC; CDR3: CASRKRAGQVRGYTF
D: TRBD2; size: -; V: TRBV4-3; J: TRBJ2-1; DNA: TGCGCCAGCAGCCAAGACCCCGGGAGGGTTGGGCACAATGAGCAGTTCTTC; CDR3: CASSQDPGRVGHNEQFF
D: -; size: -; V: TRBV5-4; J: TRBJ2-1; DNA: TGTGCCAGCAGCCCACTTCTTGCTTACAATGAGCAGTTCTTC; CDR3: CASSPLLAYNEQFF
D: -; size: -; V: TRBV27; J: TRBJ1-2; DNA: TGTGCCAGCAGTTTACAGGGCCGAGGCTACACCTTC; CDR3: CASSLQGRGYTF
D: -; size: once; V: TRBV27; J: TRBJ2-7; DNA: TGTGCCAGCAGCCTTGGGGGCTCCTACGAGCAGTACTTC; CDR3: CASSLGGSYEQYF
D: TRBD1; size: -; V: TRBV28; J: TRBJ2-7; DNA: TGTGCCAGCAGCACGACAGGGGACGAGCAGTACTTC; CDR3: CASSTTGDEQYF
D: -; size: -; V: TRBV27; J: TRBJ1-5; DNA: TGTGCCAGCAGTTTTTCTGGTCAGCCCCAGCATTTT; CDR3: CASSFSGQPQHF
D: TRBD1; size: once; V: TRBV18; J: TRBJ1-2; DNA: TGTGCCAGCCCACAGGGGGCGGGAGGCTACACCTTC; CDR3: CASPQGAGGYTF
D: TRBD2; size: -; V: TRBV7-9; J: TRBJ2-7; DNA: TGTGCCAGCAGCTTCGAGTTCTCAGGGACTAGCGACGAGCAGTACTTC; CDR3: CASSFEFSGTSDEQYF
D: -; size: once; V: TRBV28; J: TRBJ1-1; DNA: TGTGCCAGCAGTTTATCAGGGTCGAACACTGAAGCTTTCTTT; CDR3: CASSLSGSNTEAFF
D: -; size: -; V: TRBV4-1; J: TRBJ2-7; DNA: TGCGCCAGCAGCCAGAGGGAGAACGTCGACGAGCAGTACTTC; CDR3: CASSQRENVDEQYF
D: -; size: -; V: TRBV7-9; J: TRBJ1-6; DNA: TGTGCCAGCAGCCTGGTTCAGGGCGCCAACTCACCCCTCCACTTT; CDR3: CASSLVQGANSPLHF
D: TRBD1; size: once; V: TRBV6-5; J: TRBJ2-7; DNA: TGTGCCAGCAGTTATTCGTCGGGACAGACCTTCTACGAGCAGTACTTC; CDR3: CASSYSSGQTFYEQYF
D: -; size: once; V: TRBV19; J: TRBJ2-1; DNA: TGTGCCAGTAGAAGCCGGTTTCGGGATGAGCAGTTCTTC; CDR3: CASRSRFRDEQFF
D: TRBD2; size: -; V: TRBV5-4; J: TRBJ2-5; DNA: TGTGCCAGCAGCTCGACTAGCGACCAAGAGACCCAGTACTTC; CDR3: CASSSTSDQETQYF
D: -; size: -; V: TRBV9; J: TRBJ1-2; DNA: TGTGCCCCCCGCGTGGGTGGCTACACCTTC; CDR3: CAPRVGGYTF